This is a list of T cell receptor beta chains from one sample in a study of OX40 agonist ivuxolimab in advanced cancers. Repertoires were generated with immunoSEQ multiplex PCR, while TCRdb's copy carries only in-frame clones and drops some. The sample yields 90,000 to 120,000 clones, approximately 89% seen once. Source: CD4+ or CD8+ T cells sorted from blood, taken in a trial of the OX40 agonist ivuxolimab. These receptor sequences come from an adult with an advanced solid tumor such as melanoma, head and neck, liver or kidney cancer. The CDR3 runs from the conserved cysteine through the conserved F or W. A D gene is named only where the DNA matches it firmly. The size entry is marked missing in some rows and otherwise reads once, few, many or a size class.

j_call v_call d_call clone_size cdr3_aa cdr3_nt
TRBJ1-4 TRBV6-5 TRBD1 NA CASSPRTGGSEKLFF TGTGCCAGCAGTCCCCGGACAGGGGGGAGTGAAAAACTGTTTTTT
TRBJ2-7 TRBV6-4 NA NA CASSHRHEQYF TGTGCCAGCAGTCATCGACACGAGCAGTACTTC
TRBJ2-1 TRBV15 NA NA CATSRGGYNEQFF TGTGCCACCAGCAGGGGGGGATACAATGAGCAGTTCTTC
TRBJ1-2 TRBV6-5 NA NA CASLGTGRAGYTF TGTGCCAGCTTGGGGACGGGAAGGGCTGGCTACACCTTC
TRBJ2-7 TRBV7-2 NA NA CASSPGRSGREQYF TGTGCCAGCAGCCCCGGACGATCGGGGCGCGAGCAGTACTTC
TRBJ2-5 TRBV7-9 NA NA CASSLTRQETQYF TGTGCCAGCAGCTTAACAAGACAAGAGACCCAGTACTTC
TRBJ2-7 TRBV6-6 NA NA CASSPSRDEQYF TGTGCCAGCAGTCCGAGCAGGGACGAGCAGTACTTC
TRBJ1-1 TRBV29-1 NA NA CSVIRLTSDTEAFF TGCAGCGTTATACGACTGACGTCGGACACTGAAGCTTTCTTT
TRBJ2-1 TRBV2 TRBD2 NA CASRGGTSDYNEQFF TGTGCCAGCAGAGGAGGGACTAGCGACTACAATGAGCAGTTCTTC
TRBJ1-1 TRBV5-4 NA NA CASSLWVGNTEAFF TGTGCCAGCAGCCTCTGGGTGGGGAACACTGAAGCTTTCTTT
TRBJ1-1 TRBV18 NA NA CASSPRVVDTEAFF TGTGCCAGCTCACCACGGGTAGTTGACACTGAAGCTTTCTTT
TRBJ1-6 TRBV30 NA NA CVGFSGASSTSPLHF TGTGTTGGGTTTTCTGGGGCAAGTTCTACTTCACCCCTCCACTTT
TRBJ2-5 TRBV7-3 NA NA CASSLSRRLETQYF TGTGCCAGCAGCTTATCTAGACGACTCGAGACCCAGTACTTC
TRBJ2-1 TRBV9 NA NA CASSSGESYNEQFF TGTGCCAGCAGCTCTGGGGAGAGTTACAATGAGCAGTTCTTC
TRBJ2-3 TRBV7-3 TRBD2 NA CASSPKVAGGPDTQYF TGTGCCAGCAGTCCAAAGGTGGCGGGAGGACCAGATACGCAGTATTTT
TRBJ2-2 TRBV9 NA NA CASSVVHGAGELFF TGTGCCAGCAGCGTCGTACATGGGGCCGGGGAGCTGTTTTTT
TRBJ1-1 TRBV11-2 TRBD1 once CASSPDRVSTEAFF TGTGCCAGCAGCCCTGACAGGGTCAGCACTGAAGCTTTCTTT
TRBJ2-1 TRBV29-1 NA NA CSAILSYNEQFF TGCAGCGCCATTTTGTCCTACAATGAGCAGTTCTTC
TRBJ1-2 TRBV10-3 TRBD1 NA CAISETGAENYGYTF TGTGCCATCAGTGAGACAGGGGCGGAGAACTATGGCTACACCTTC
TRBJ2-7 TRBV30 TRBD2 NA CAWSVRSTSLEQYF TGTGCCTGGAGTGTACGGTCGACTAGCCTAGAGCAGTACTTC
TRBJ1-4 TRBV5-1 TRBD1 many CASSLAGQGAIPDEKLFF TGCGCCAGCAGCTTGGCCGGGCAGGGGGCAATTCCCGATGAAAAACTGTTTTTT
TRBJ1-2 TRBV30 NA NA CAWSEPGQSNYGYTF TGTGCCTGGAGTGAGCCGGGACAATCTAACTATGGCTACACCTTC
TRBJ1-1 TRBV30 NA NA CAWSPLPGLNTEAFF TGTGCCTGGAGTCCCCTTCCGGGGTTGAACACTGAAGCTTTCTTT
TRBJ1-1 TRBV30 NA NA CAWVGGTAGAFF TGTGCCTGGGTGGGAGGGACGGCCGGGGCTTTCTTT
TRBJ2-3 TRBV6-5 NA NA CASSYVRAGPDTQYF TGTGCCAGCAGTTACGTGCGGGCAGGGCCAGATACGCAGTATTTT
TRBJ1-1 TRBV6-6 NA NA CASSYSTGTAEAFF TGTGCCAGCAGTTACTCGACGGGGACCGCTGAAGCTTTCTTT
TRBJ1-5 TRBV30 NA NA CAWSVAGTDQPQHF TGTGCCTGGAGCGTGGCCGGGACGGATCAGCCCCAGCATTTT
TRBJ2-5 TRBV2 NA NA CASRLPGTRETQYF TGTGCCAGCCGACTTCCCGGGACCAGAGAGACCCAGTACTTC
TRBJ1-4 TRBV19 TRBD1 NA CASSPEQGGTNEKLFF TGTGCCAGTAGCCCAGAGCAGGGGGGGACTAATGAAAAACTGTTTTTT
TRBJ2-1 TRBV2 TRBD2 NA CASSGTSGIEFF TGTGCCAGCAGCGGGACTAGCGGGATCGAGTTCTTC